Each of the 18 T cell receptor beta chains below was sequenced from the same sample in a study of PD-L1 blockade in urothelial cancer. Regarding time point: peripheral blood 6 weeks after treatment start. Repertoires were generated with immunoSEQ multiplex PCR, while TCRdb's copy carries only in-frame clones and drops some. The data contain 29,000 or so clones, 79% of them singletons. The source material was PBMCs, sampled around atezolizumab (anti-PD-L1) treatment. The receptors here all came from a man aged 65 to 85 with urothelial cancer.

The chain couples TRBV9 to TRBJ2-3; 8 bases match TRBD1. The CDR3 loop spans 15 amino acids. With 4 bases clipped from V and 3 bases from J, the junction kept 7 bases outside the gene matches. Germline V gene sequence: CDR1 SGDLS, CDR2 YYNGEE. CDR3 residues: CASSSHRGRTDTQYF. The CDR3 DNA reads as TGTGCCAGCAGCTCCCACAGGGGGAGGACAGATACGCAGTATTTT. Full variable domain (rest looked up from reference TRBV9 and TRBJ2-3): DSGVTQTPKHLITATGQRVTLRCSPRSGDLSVYWYQQSLDQGLQFLIQYYNGEERAKGNILERFSAQQFPDLHSELNLSSLELGDSALYFCASSSHRGRTDTQYFGPGTRLTVL.

The chain employs TRBV6-5 and TRBJ2-7; tentatively, D is TRBD2 (5 bases). This CDR3 is 15 amino acids long. CDR1 and CDR2 from the germline V gene are MNHEY and SVGAGI. Trimming stripped 0 bases from V and 2 bases from J, with 11 bases between. The CDR3 spells CASSYSVAQTYEQYF. The CDR3 bases are TGTGCCAGCAGTTACTCGGTAGCGCAAACCTACGAGCAGTACTTC.

This clone came up once. The chain couples TRBV19 to TRBJ2-2; D is uncertain. The CDR3 length is 11 residues. Germline V lookup: CDR1 LNHDA, CDR2 SQIVND (reference sequence). V gave up 8 bases and J gave up 5 bases, with 6 bases separating them. The CDR3 loop is CASSRTGELFF. The CDR3, as DNA: TGTGCCAGTTCTAGGACCGGGGAGCTGTTTTTT. Together with reference TRBV19 and TRBJ2-2, the CDR3 gives the full variable domain: DGGITQSPKYLFRKEGQNVTLSCEQNLNHDAMYWYRQDPGQGLRLIYYSQIVNDFQKGDIAEGYSVSREKKESFPLTVTSAQKNPTAFYLCASSRTGELFFGEGSRLTVL.

The chain uses TRBV18 and TRBJ1-2, with D uncertain. V was trimmed by 3 bases and J by 1 base, leaving 6 bases between them. CDR1 and CDR2 (germline): KGHSH, LQKENI. CDR3 size: 13 residues. The CDR3 bases are TGTGCCAGCTCACCTGGAGATAACTATGGCTACACCTTC. The encoded protein is CASSPGDNYGYTF.

The chain joins TRBV30 to TRBJ2-2; D not resolved. V lost 2 bases and J lost 3, with 4 bases in between. The CDR3 consists of 12 residues. From germline, CDR1 is GTSNPN and CDR2 SVGIG (reference sequence). DNA of the CDR3: TGTGCCTGGAGTCCCTACACCGGGGAGCTGTTTTTT. Its protein product is CAWSPYTGELFF.

This chain uses TRBV6-5 with TRBJ2-7, with a possible D match to TRBD1 (6 bases). The CDR3 is 13 amino acids. Germline values: CDR1 MNHEY, CDR2 SVGAGI. Deletions cut 5 bases from V and 7 bases from J, with 15 bases between. The CDR3 sequence is CASSQGQSLEQYF. In DNA form, the CDR3 reads TGTGCCAGCAGTCAAGGACAGAGCTTGGAGCAGTACTTC.

The chain couples TRBV6-1 to TRBJ2-1; unclear D gene. CDR1 MNHNS and CDR2 SASEGT come from the germline V gene. This CDR3 spans 12 amino acids. Trimming took 5 bases from V and 5 from J, leaving 7 bases between them. CDR3 nucleotides: TGTGCCAGCAGTTCCCTCGACAATGAGCAGTTCTTC. It specifies CASSSLDNEQFF.

The chain carries TRBV18 and TRBJ2-3; 7 nucleotides line up with TRBD2. With 1 base clipped from V and 3 bases from J, the junction kept 4 bases outside the gene matches. CDR3 length: 15 residues. Germline-derived CDR1 and CDR2 are KGHSH and LQKENI. This CDR3 is CASSPRTGGTDTQYF. In nucleotides, the CDR3 is TGTGCCAGCTCACCACGCACCGGGGGGACAGATACGCAGTATTTT.

In this sample, this clone turned up a few times. The chain has TRBV28 and TRBJ2-3; tentative D call: TRBD2 (6 bases). This CDR3 is 16 amino acids long. V was clipped by 5 bases and J by 2 bases, with 17 bases between them. The germline gives CDR1 MDHEN, CDR2 SYDVKM. Here the CDR3 reads CASSLPGTPFTDTQYF. The CDR3 DNA is TGTGCCAGCAGTCTCCCCGGGACTCCCTTCACAGATACGCAGTATTTT.

This chain connects TRBV6-1 to TRBJ2-1; tentative D call: TRBD2 (5 bases). From germline, CDR1 is MNHNS and CDR2 SASEGT. V lost 8 bases and J lost 2, with 10 bases in between. This CDR3 region has 13 residues. In nucleotides, the CDR3 is TGTGCCAGCGAGGGCGGAACCTACAATGAGCAGTTCTTC. It translates to CASEGGTYNEQFF.

This clone was observed a single time. The chain has TRBV7-6 and TRBJ2-5, with D uncertain. The ends were cut back, 2 bases at V and 5 bases at J, with 6 bases in the middle. CDR3 length: 12 residues. Per the germline V gene, CDR1 is SGHVS and CDR2 is FNYEAQ. CDR3 loop: CASSLTEETQYF. DNA of the CDR3: TGTGCCAGCAGCTTAACGGAGGAGACCCAGTACTTC. The whole variable domain, filled in from reference TRBV7-6 and TRBJ2-5, reads GAGVSQSPRYKVTKRGQDVALRCDPISGHVSLYWYRQALGQGPEFLTYFNYEAQQDKSGLPNDRFSAERPEGSISTLTIQRTEQRDSAMYRCASSLTEETQYFGPGTRLLVL.

In its sample, this clone was seen a few times. This chain joins TRBV9 and TRBJ2-7; 7 bases are shared with TRBD2. The CDR3 runs 13 residues. The V segment lost 3 bases and the J segment 7 bases; nucleotides outside the gene matches: 7. Germline V CDR1 and CDR2: SGDLS, YYNGEE. CDR3 DNA sequence: TGTGCCAGCAGCGCATATGACGGGGGGGAGCAGTACTTC. This gives the protein CASSAYDGGEQYF.

The chain employs TRBV28 and TRBJ2-1; 10 bases agree with TRBD2. CDR3 length: 20 residues. Germline CDR1 reads MDHEN; CDR2 reads SYDVKM. Unmatched junction bases numbered 14, after V lost 2 bases and J lost 1 base. The CDR3 nucleotides read TGTGCCAGCAGTTTAACTGGGTGGACTAGCGGTTTAACATCCTACAATGAGCAGTTCTTC. It encodes CASSLTGWTSGLTSYNEQFF.

The chain recombines TRBV7-8 with TRBJ1-4; TRBD1 matches at 7 bases. V trimming: 6 bases; J trimming: 1 base; junction bases outside the gene matches: 5. CDR3 length equals 15 residues. Germline V gene data show CDR1 as SGHVS and CDR2 as FQNEAQ. As DNA, the CDR3 is TGTGCCAGCAGGGCCGGGACAGTAACTAATGAAAAACTGTTTTTT. Protein: CASRAGTVTNEKLFF.

This chain connects TRBV6-5 to TRBJ1-2, with no clear D. Germline CDR1 MNHEY, CDR2 SVGAGI. CDR3 length: 11 residues. Trimming removed 8 bases at V and 7 bases at J, with 11 bases between. The CDR3 here is CASLAGTGYTF. The CDR3 DNA is TGTGCCAGCTTGGCAGGAACTGGCTACACCTTC.

J is TRBJ2-7 and V is TRBV11-3; 9 bases agree with TRBD2. CDR3 length: 13 residues. Germline CDR1 is SGHNT and CDR2 is YENEEA. Trimming cost V 3 bases and J 5 bases; bases outside gene matches: 2. CDR3 residues: CASSLREGDEQYF. CDR3 nucleotides: TGTGCCAGCAGCTTGCGGGAGGGGGACGAGCAGTACTTC.

The rearrangement links TRBV5-6 to TRBJ1-2; no clear D gene. V was pared by 6 bases and J by 0 bases, with 12 bases between. CDR3 length: 14 amino acids. The germline V gene encodes CDR1 SGHDT and CDR2 YYEEEE. CDR3 nucleotides: TGTGCCAGCAACCGGAGGCAGACTAACTATGGCTACACCTTC. Translated, it gives CASNRRQTNYGYTF.

This chain joins TRBV5-1 and TRBJ2-2; D ambiguous. CDR3 size: 16 residues. V lost 3 bases and J lost 2, with 14 bases in between. Germline V gene data show CDR1 as SGHRS and CDR2 as YFSETQ. The CDR3 bases are TGCGCCAGCAGCTCCCAGAGAGGAAGAAACACCGGGGAGCTGTTTTTT. Protein: CASSSQRGRNTGELFF. The whole variable domain, filled in from reference TRBV5-1 and TRBJ2-2, reads KAGVTQTPRYLIKTRGQQVTLSCSPISGHRSVSWYQQTPGQGLQFLFEYFSETQRNKGNFPGRFSGRQFSNSRSEMNVSTLELGDSALYLCASSSQRGRNTGELFFGEGSRLTVL.